Below, 6 T cell receptor beta chains from the same sample are listed, as sequenced in a study of early T cells in non-severe SARS-CoV-2 infection. TCRdb analysed the 5' RACE reads with MiXCR anew, one entry per CDR3 protein. The data show roughly 40,000 distinct CDR3 sequences, with around 6.5% seen just once and under 5.5% held by the top ten. Specimen: whole blood. These receptors came from an adult who was a healthcare worker with PCR-confirmed SARS-CoV-2 infection or an uninfected control (not recorded which).

This clonotype was detected many times. The chain joins TRBV19 to TRBJ1-5, with D hard to call. The CDR3 contains 14 residues. Germline CDR1 LNHDA, CDR2 SQIVND (reference sequence). V lost 7 bases to trimming and J lost 6 bases, with 16 bases between them. This chain's CDR3 is CASKLTDSSQPQHF. The CDR3 region has the DNA TGTGCCAGTAAATTAACGGATTCCAGTCAGCCCCAGCATTTT.

This sequence joins TRBV3-1 and TRBJ2-7; no clear D. Germline loops: CDR1 LGHDT, CDR2 YNNKEL (reference sequence). This CDR3 region has 13 residues. The germline V and J ends were trimmed by 1 base and 3 bases, with 7 bases remaining between them. The DNA of the CDR3 is TGTGCCAGCAGCCAAGGGCTGAACTACGAGCAGTACTTC. Protein: CASSQGLNYEQYF.

This clonotype was detected ten times or more. The V and J genes are TRBV27 and TRBJ2-5; possible D gene TRBD1, 9 bases. This CDR3 comprises 17 residues. V lost 5 bases and J 4 bases, leaving 23 bases between the germline ends. Per the germline V gene, CDR1 is MNHEY and CDR2 is SMNVEV (reference sequence). This CDR3 reads CASSKTGGRLARETQYF. The CDR3 DNA is TGTGCCAGCAGTAAGACAGGGGGGAGACTAGCGAGAGAGACCCAGTACTTC.

Within the sample, this clonotype is medium-sized. V gene TRBV6-4 combines with J gene TRBJ2-3; D is ambiguous. Germline lookup yields CDR1 MRHNA and CDR2 SNTAGT. Trimming pared 2 bases from V and 1 base from J, leaving 4 bases between. The CDR3 sequence is 13 residues long. CDR3 DNA: TGTGCCAGCAGTGACAGGGGCACAGATACGCAGTATTTT. This gives the protein CASSDRGTDTQYF.

This clonotype came up a few times. The chain employs TRBV4-1 and TRBJ1-1, with D possibly matching TRBD1 (5 bases). Trimming left V 0 bases short and J 7 bases short, with 12 bases between. The CDR3 length is 14 residues. The V gene's germline CDR1 is MGHRA and CDR2 YSYEKL. CDR3 in DNA: TGCGCCAGCAGCCAAGATGGGGGAGGAGATGAAGCTTTCTTT. As protein: CASSQDGGGDEAFF.

The CDR3 here is CASSSTGTLNSPLHF. CDR3 nucleotide sequence: TGTGCCAGCTCGTCAACCGGGACGCTTAATTCACCCCTCCACTTT. The rearrangement links TRBV18 to TRBJ1-6; possible D gene TRBD1, 5 bases. V was clipped by 6 bases and J by 6 bases, with 15 bases between them. Germline lookup yields CDR1 KGHSH and CDR2 LQKENI. CDR3 size: 15 residues.